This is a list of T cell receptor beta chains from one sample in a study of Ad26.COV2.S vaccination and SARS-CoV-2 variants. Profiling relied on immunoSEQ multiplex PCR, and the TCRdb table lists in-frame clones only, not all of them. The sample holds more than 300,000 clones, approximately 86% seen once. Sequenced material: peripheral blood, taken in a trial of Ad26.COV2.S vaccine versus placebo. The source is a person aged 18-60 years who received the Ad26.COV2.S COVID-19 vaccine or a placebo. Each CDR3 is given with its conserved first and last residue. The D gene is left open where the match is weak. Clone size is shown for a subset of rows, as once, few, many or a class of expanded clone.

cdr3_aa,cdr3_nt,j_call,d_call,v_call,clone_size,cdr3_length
CASSSGQNYGYTF,TGTGCCAGCAGCTCCGGACAGAACTATGGCTACACCTTC,TRBJ1-2,-,TRBV7-2,-,13
CATSASGINNEQFF,TGTGCCACCAGTGCCAGCGGGATTAACAATGAGCAGTTCTTC,TRBJ2-1,TRBD2,TRBV24-1,-,14
CASSWDRGLTYEQYF,TGCGCCAGCAGTTGGGACAGGGGGCTAACCTACGAGCAGTACTTC,TRBJ2-7,TRBD1,TRBV5-1,-,15
CASSLGQGSHSSYNEQFF,TGTGCCAGCAGCTTGGGACAGGGGTCGCATTCGTCCTACAATGAGCAGTTCTTC,TRBJ2-1,TRBD1,TRBV11-3,many,18
CASSLADIPYWTSPGKGETQYF,TGTGCCAGCAGCTTAGCCGATATCCCTTACTGGACAAGTCCAGGAAAGGGGGAGACCCAGTACTTC,TRBJ2-5,-,TRBV7-7,many,22
CASSQELPGLAEPLEQFF,TGCGCCAGCAGCCAAGAACTTCCGGGACTAGCGGAACCTTTGGAGCAGTTCTTC,TRBJ2-1,TRBD2,TRBV4-3,-,18
CASKLLGLTRWEETQYF,TGTGCCAGCAAATTATTGGGCCTTACTAGGTGGGAAGAGACCCAGTACTTC,TRBJ2-5,-,TRBV6-4,-,17
CASSHGGAYEQYF,TGTGCCAGCAGCCACGGGGGAGCCTACGAGCAGTACTTC,TRBJ2-7,-,TRBV3-1/TRBV3-2,few,13
CASSRPAGGTDTQYF,TGTGCCAGCAGCCGGCCAGCGGGAGGAACAGATACGCAGTATTTT,TRBJ2-3,TRBD2,TRBV7-2,-,15
CASSFGDEQFF,TGTGCCAGCAGTTTTGGGGATGAGCAGTTCTTC,TRBJ2-1,-,TRBV12-3/TRBV12-4,-,11
CASSLRQGAHQRDTEAFF,TGTGCCAGCAGTTTGAGACAGGGGGCCCACCAGAGGGACACTGAAGCTTTCTTT,TRBJ1-1,TRBD1,TRBV28,-,18
CASSPSRGRATDTQYF,TGTGCCAGCAGTCCGTCTCGGGGCAGGGCGACAGATACGCAGTATTTT,TRBJ2-3,-,TRBV28,once,16
CASLQGRKNIQYF,TGCGCCAGTCTACAGGGGAGGAAAAACATTCAGTACTTC,TRBJ2-4,-,TRBV5-1,-,13
CASSTLLGLGKLFF,TGTGCCAGCAGCACCCTCCTAGGACTCGGAAAACTGTTTTTT,TRBJ1-4,-,TRBV7-9,-,14
CASSPRLAWDNEQFF,TGTGCCAGCAGCCCACGCCTAGCCTGGGACAATGAGCAGTTCTTC,TRBJ2-1,-,TRBV7-3,-,15
CASSQDRENEQYF,TGCGCCAGCAGCCAAGATAGGGAGAACGAGCAGTACTTC,TRBJ2-7,-,TRBV4-3,once,13
CASSFGQGLGYTF,TGTGCCAGCAGCTTCGGGCAGGGCTTGGGCTACACCTTC,TRBJ1-2,-,TRBV5-4,-,13
CASSQGGLAGGTYNEQFF,TGCGCCAGCAGCCAAGGGGGACTAGCGGGAGGCACCTACAATGAGCAGTTCTTC,TRBJ2-1,TRBD2,TRBV4-3,-,18
CASSAQPPGLALVHEQFF,TGCGCCAGCAGCGCTCAACCACCGGGACTAGCATTAGTCCATGAGCAGTTCTTC,TRBJ2-1,TRBD2,TRBV4-3,-,18
CASSIAGTGMNTEAFF,TGTGCCAGTAGTATAGCAGGGACAGGGATGAACACTGAAGCTTTCTTT,TRBJ1-1,TRBD1,TRBV19,-,16
CASSLGTLGSYEQYF,TGTGCCAGCAGCTTAGGAACCCTAGGCTCCTACGAGCAGTACTTC,TRBJ2-7,-,TRBV7-8,-,15
CASSYSSTNTGELFF,TGTGCCAGCAGTTATAGCTCAACGAACACCGGGGAGCTGTTTTTT,TRBJ2-2,-,TRBV6-5,-,15
CASSFSPNTEAFF,TGTGCCAGCAGCTTTAGCCCGAACACTGAAGCTTTCTTT,TRBJ1-1,-,TRBV11-2,-,13
CASASRAAPYNEQFF,TGTGCCAGCGCCTCAAGGGCCGCGCCTTACAATGAGCAGTTCTTC,TRBJ2-1,-,TRBV7-3,once,15
CARTGTDNTGELFF,TGTGCCAGGACCGGGACGGATAACACCGGGGAGCTGTTTTTT,TRBJ2-2,-,TRBV2,-,14
CASTSAGNQPQHF,-,TRBJ1-5,-,TRBV19,-,13
CASRDPGHPTNTQYF,TGTGCCAGCAGAGACCCTGGACACCCCACGAATACGCAGTATTTT,TRBJ2-3,-,TRBV5-8,-,15
CASSDRLDSFTGELFF,TGTGCCAGCAGTGACCGATTGGACAGCTTCACCGGGGAGCTGTTTTTT,TRBJ2-2,-,TRBV25-1,-,16
CASSWVAGNTEAFF,TGTGCCAGCAGCTGGGTGGCAGGGAACACTGAAGCTTTCTTT,TRBJ1-1,-,TRBV5-5,once,14
CASSNGTSGYEQYF,TGTGCCAGTAGTAATGGGACTAGCGGTTACGAGCAGTACTTC,TRBJ2-7,TRBD2,TRBV19,-,14
CASSLMRQTQETQYF,TGTGCCAGCAGTTTGATGCGACAGACACAAGAGACCCAGTACTTC,TRBJ2-5,-,TRBV6-5,-,15
CASSEMAISGNTIYF,TGCGCCAGCAGCGAGATGGCAATCTCTGGAAACACCATATATTTT,TRBJ1-3,-,TRBV5-1,few,15
CASSPPGQSEKLFF,TGTGCCAGCTCCCCTCCGGGACAATCAGAAAAACTGTTTTTT,TRBJ1-4,-,TRBV18,-,14
CAISEQGGTYNEQFF,TGTGCCATCAGTGAGCAGGGGGGGACCTACAATGAGCAGTTCTTC,TRBJ2-1,-,TRBV10-3,-,15
CASSYLLGDTSGYTF,TGTGCCAGCAGTTACCTACTGGGGGACACTTCCGGCTACACCTTC,TRBJ1-2,-,TRBV6-2/TRBV6-3,-,15
CASSQDRWETQYF,TGCGCCAGCAGCCAAGATCGTTGGGAGACCCAGTACTTC,TRBJ2-5,-,TRBV4-3,-,13
CASSGGRPGTGELFF,TGTGCCAGCAGCGGGGGACGGCCAGGCACCGGGGAGCTGTTTTTT,TRBJ2-2,-,TRBV5-5,-,15
CASSIRGDGYTF,TGTGCCAGTAGTATACGAGGGGATGGCTACACCTTC,TRBJ1-2,-,TRBV19,-,12
CASSEQGAQPQHF,TGTGCCAGCAGTGAACAGGGAGCCCAGCCCCAGCATTTT,TRBJ1-5,-,TRBV6-1,-,13